A selection of T cell receptor beta chains follows, all from one sample in a study of cytomegalovirus exposure and HLA in healthy donors. Method: immunoSEQ multiplex PCR; TCRdb's copy keeps in-frame clones and lacks some. The sample has around 200,000 clones, 62% seen once; the top ten hold over 2.5%. Sequencing was carried out using PBMCs. These receptors all stem from a middle-aged man in good health and CMV-seronegative. Each CDR3 is given with its conserved first and last residue. The D gene is left open where the match is weak. Expanded clones get a size class; other rows say once, few or many, or leave the size out.

TRBV30	.	TRBJ1-2	.	CAWSSGVSYTF	TGTGCCTGGAGTTCCGGGGTTAGCTACACCTTC
TRBV18	.	TRBJ1-2	.	CASSPESLIYGYTF	TGTGCCAGCTCACCTGAGTCTTTAATCTATGGCTACACCTTC
TRBV4-1	.	TRBJ2-1	TRBD2	CASSQVTSGANNEQFF	TGCGCCAGCAGCCAAGTAACTAGCGGGGCCAACAATGAGCAGTTCTTC
TRBV10-3	few	TRBJ2-2	TRBD2	CAIRTSGNTGELFF	TGTGCCATCAGAACTAGCGGGAACACCGGGGAGCTGTTTTTT
TRBV7-8	.	TRBJ2-5	TRBD1	CASSSPGQGPQSGQETQYF	TGTGCCAGCAGCTCGCCGGGACAGGGCCCCCAATCAGGGCAAGAGACCCAGTACTTC
TRBV7-2	.	TRBJ2-7	.	CASSDPFGASYEQYF	TGTGCCAGCAGCGATCCCTTTGGGGCCTCCTACGAGCAGTACTTC
TRBV7-2	.	TRBJ2-7	.	CASSLGRYEQYF	TGTGCCAGCAGCTTAGGGCGGTACGAGCAGTACTTC
TRBV19	once	TRBJ2-5	.	CASSRTGSYEGTQYF	TGTGCCAGTAGCCGAACGGGGAGTTACGAGGGGACCCAGTACTTC
TRBV10-3	.	TRBJ2-3	.	CAITSGTDTQYF	TGTGCCATCACGAGTGGCACAGATACGCAGTATTTT
TRBV4-2	.	TRBJ2-5	.	CASSQRAGQETQYF	TGTGCCAGCAGCCAACGAGCGGGTCAAGAGACCCAGTACTTC
TRBV21-1	.	TRBJ1-4	.	CASSKEAEQGGTNEKLFF	TGTGCCAGCAGCAAAGAAGCAGAACAGGGGGGAACTAATGAAAAACTGTTTTTT
TRBV6-1	.	TRBJ2-7	TRBD1	CASSELTGPPYEQYF	TGTGCCAGCAGTGAATTGACAGGGCCCCCCTACGAGCAGTACTTC
TRBV5-8	.	TRBJ2-4	.	CASSLGQLAKNIQYF	TGTGCCAGCAGCTTGGGGCAGTTAGCCAAAAACATTCAGTACTTC
TRBV7-9	.	TRBJ2-7	TRBD1	CASNSQGDYEQYF	TGTGCCAGCAACTCGCAGGGGGACTACGAGCAGTACTTC
TRBV4-2	once	TRBJ2-3	TRBD2	CASSSRRGSGGLYTDTQYF	TGTGCCAGCAGCTCCCGCAGGGGGAGCGGGGGGTTATACACAGATACGCAGTATTTT
TRBV5-1	.	TRBJ1-6	TRBD1	CASSYGQGAGSHF	TGCGCCAGCAGTTACGGACAGGGGGCGGGAAGCCACTTT
TRBV9	.	TRBJ2-5	.	CASSPLEYRETQYF	TGTGCCAGCAGCCCCTTGGAGTACCGGGAGACCCAGTACTTC
TRBV6-5	.	TRBJ1-6	.	CASSAKQGSPLHF	TGTGCCAGCAGTGCGAAACAGGGTTCACCCCTCCACTTT
TRBV6-5	.	TRBJ1-3	TRBD1	CASRKTGGSGNTIYF	TGTGCCAGCAGAAAGACAGGGGGCAGTGGAAACACCATATATTTT
TRBV2	.	TRBJ1-4	.	CASSEGLPGEKLFF	TGTGCCAGCAGTGAAGGTCTCCCAGGCGAAAAACTGTTTTTT
TRBV7-8	.	TRBJ1-5	TRBD1	CASRQGLRQPQHF	TGTGCCAGCAGACAGGGGTTACGGCAGCCCCAGCATTTT
TRBV6-6	.	TRBJ1-5	.	CASTSGGSNQPQHF	TGTGCCAGCACCTCCGGCGGCAGCAATCAGCCCCAGCATTTT
TRBV5-6	.	TRBJ2-7	.	CASSMNRVPAYEQYF	TGTGCCAGCAGCATGAACAGGGTACCGGCCTACGAGCAGTACTTC
TRBV7-2	.	TRBJ2-5	.	CASSLAGGRGETQYF	TGTGCCAGCAGCTTAGCGGGCGGCAGGGGTGAGACCCAGTACTTC
TRBV6-8	.	TRBJ2-5	.	CASSLPRGEETQYF	TGTGCCAGCAGCCTCCCCAGGGGGGAAGAGACCCAGTACTTC
TRBV4-2	.	TRBJ2-7	TRBD2	CASSQDTSGGVYEQYF	TGTGCCAGCAGCCAAGACACTAGCGGGGGGGTCTACGAGCAGTACTTC
TRBV4-2	.	TRBJ2-6	.	CASSLRSGANVLTF	TGTGCCAGCAGCCTGCGCTCTGGGGCCAACGTCCTGACTTTC
TRBV4-1	.	TRBJ2-2	.	CASGDTGNTGELFF	TGCGCCAGCGGAGATACAGGGAACACCGGGGAGCTGTTTTTT
TRBV30	few	TRBJ1-3	TRBD1	CAWRGQGPGNTIYF	TGTGCCTGGAGGGGACAGGGTCCAGGAAACACCATATATTTT